These T cell receptor beta chains were read from a single sample in a study of cytotoxic CD8 clonotypes in ibrutinib-treated CLL. Sequenced by immunoSEQ multiplex PCR; TCRdb stores in-frame clones only, minus some. The repertoire holds about 50,000 clones, with roughly 63% as singletons. The source was PBMCs, collected after 24 months of ibrutinib treatment. All receptors derive from a human donor with chronic lymphocytic leukemia. CDR3s include the opening cysteine and the closing phenylalanine or tryptophan. The D gene is left open where the match is weak. Clone size is shown for a subset of rows, as once, few, many or a class of expanded clone.

j_call clone_size d_call v_call cdr3_aa cdr3_nt
TRBJ2-1 - TRBD2 TRBV6-5 CASSLAGAYNEQFF TGTGCCAGCAGCCTAGCGGGCGCCTACAATGAGCAGTTCTTC
TRBJ2-7 - TRBD1 TRBV5-1 CASSFRTGSYEQYF TGCGCCAGCAGCTTTCGGACAGGGAGCTACGAGCAGTACTTC
TRBJ1-6 - TRBD1 TRBV28 CASRPGTAYNSPLHF TGTGCCAGCAGGCCTGGGACAGCCTATAATTCACCCCTCCACTTT
TRBJ1-5 few - TRBV6-1 CASRGDSSNQPQHF TGTGCCAGCAGGGGGGATAGTAGCAATCAGCCCCAGCATTTT
TRBJ1-5 few - TRBV19 CASSRYLGTLDF TGTGCCAGTAGTCGATACCTCGGGACTTTGGATTTT
TRBJ2-7 few - TRBV5-6 CASSLDRRNEQYF TGTGCCAGCAGCCTGGACAGAAGAAACGAGCAGTACTTC
TRBJ2-3 - - TRBV29-1 CSVRGQTVTDTQYF TGCAGCGTCCGCGGCCAGACCGTCACAGATACGCAGTATTTT
TRBJ2-2 - - TRBV7-8 CASSLDPNTGELFF TGTGCCAGCAGCCTAGACCCGAACACCGGGGAGCTGTTTTTT
TRBJ2-7 - TRBD1 TRBV29-1 CSALAQGAYEQYF TGCAGCGCCTTGGCGCAGGGGGCCTACGAGCAGTACTTC
TRBJ2-5 - - TRBV7-9 CASCLGDWETQYF TGTGCCAGCTGCTTGGGTGATTGGGAGACCCAGTACTTC
TRBJ2-7 - - TRBV6-1 CASRLDRPYEQYF TGTGCCAGCAGACTCGACCGTCCCTACGAGCAGTACTTC
TRBJ1-2 few - TRBV27 CASSARTIRQPLPLPGGYTF TGTGCCAGCAGTGCTCGGACGATTCGGCAGCCTCTCCCGCTCCCGGGGGGCTACACCTTC
TRBJ1-6 - - TRBV5-1 CASSLGDEYSPLHF TGCGCCAGCAGCTTGGGAGACGAGTATTCACCCCTCCACTTT
TRBJ2-7 - - TRBV4-1 CASSQGDKSHEQYF TGCGCCAGCAGCCAAGGGGACAAGTCCCACGAGCAGTACTTC
TRBJ1-5 - TRBD1 TRBV28 CASSLPGGQGSDQPQHF TGTGCCAGCAGTTTACCCGGGGGACAGGGGTCGGATCAGCCCCAGCATTTT
TRBJ1-3 - - TRBV19 CASLPDSGRSGNTIYF TGTGCCAGTCTTCCGGACAGCGGACGCTCTGGAAACACCATATATTTT
TRBJ1-2 - TRBD1 TRBV27 CASRGDRANYGYTF TGTGCCAGCAGGGGGGACAGGGCCAACTATGGCTACACCTTC
TRBJ1-5 few - TRBV18 CASSPLGRWGNQPQHF TGTGCCAGCTCACCATTAGGACGGTGGGGCAATCAGCCCCAGCATTTT
TRBJ1-5 - - TRBV6-5 CASSYSAGGPQHF TGTGCCAGCAGTTACTCCGCGGGGGGGCCCCAGCATTTT
TRBJ1-1 - - TRBV2 CASSVLEVTEAFF TGTGCCAGCAGTGTGTTAGAGGTCACTGAAGCTTTCTTT
TRBJ2-7 few TRBD1 TRBV19 CASATGEWSYEQYF TGTGCCAGTGCGACAGGGGAATGGTCCTACGAGCAGTACTTC
TRBJ1-1 few - TRBV29-1 CSATLSSGAGAFF TGCAGCGCTACGCTCTCGTCAGGGGCGGGAGCTTTCTTT
TRBJ1-6 - TRBD1 TRBV9 CASSPRQGEDNSPLHF TGTGCCAGCAGCCCCCGACAGGGGGAAGATAATTCACCCCTCCACTTT
TRBJ2-1 - - TRBV25-1 CASSRREASPYYNEQFF TGTGCCAGCAGTCGCCGGGAAGCCTCCCCTTACTACAATGAGCAGTTCTTC
TRBJ2-2 - TRBD1 TRBV29-1 CSVGGQGYGELFF TGCAGCGTGGGCGGACAGGGGTACGGGGAGCTGTTTTTT
TRBJ2-2 once - TRBV2 CASSPAGGENTGELFF TGTGCCAGCTCCCCCGCGGGCGGGGAAAACACCGGGGAGCTGTTTTTT
TRBJ1-3 many - TRBV7-9 CASSLRVSSIGNTIYF TGTGCCAGCAGCTTGAGGGTCTCTTCTATCGGAAACACCATATATTTT
TRBJ1-6 many - TRBV6-5 CASSYGSRNSPLHF TGTGCCAGCAGTTACGGCAGTAGGAATTCACCCCTCCACTTT
TRBJ1-1 - - TRBV6-5 CASSYQDTLNTEAFF TGTGCCAGCAGTTACCAGGACACCTTAAACACTGAAGCTTTCTTT
TRBJ1-2 - - TRBV6-5 CASNLRDLDGSGYTF TGTGCCAGCAACCTCCGGGACCTAGACGGCTCTGGCTACACCTTC
TRBJ1-5 many - TRBV19 CASSSNQPQHF TGTGCCAGTAGTAGCAATCAGCCCCAGCATTTT
TRBJ2-7 - TRBD2 TRBV13 CASSLGSGGVYEQYF TGTGCCAGCAGCTTAGGTAGCGGGGGGGTCTACGAGCAGTACTTC
TRBJ2-3 - - TRBV5-1 CASSLDAGFSTDTQYF TGCGCCAGCAGCTTGGATGCGGGATTCAGCACAGATACGCAGTATTTT
TRBJ1-3 few - TRBV5-6 CASSETVGNTIYF TGTGCCAGCAGCGAGACAGTTGGAAACACCATATATTTT
TRBJ1-4 many - TRBV19 CASSQLHRVSNEKLFF TGTGCCAGTAGCCAACTCCACAGGGTATCTAATGAAAAACTGTTTTTT